These 10 T cell receptor beta chains came from one sample sequenced in a study of tumour-infiltrating T cells in Burkitt lymphoma. Assay used: immunoSEQ multiplex PCR; TCRdb lists only in-frame clones, some missing. The sample has approximately 46,000 clones; 30% to 40% are singletons. The material sequenced was tumor tissue. The receptors were sampled from a human donor with Burkitt lymphoma.

This clone was detected a few times. This chain links TRBV5-4 with TRBJ2-7; no clear D gene. Trimming removed 2 bases at V and 2 bases at J, with 5 bases between. Germline V CDR1 and CDR2: SGHNT, YYREEE (reference sequence). The CDR3 is made up of 12 amino acids. DNA of the CDR3: TGTGCCAGCAGCTTAGACGCCTACGAGCAGTACTTC. It codes for CASSLDAYEQYF.

The chain recombines TRBV7-8 with TRBJ1-3, with unresolved D. Germline assignment: CDR1 SGHVS and CDR2 FQNEAQ. The CDR3 contains 16 residues. V lost 5 bases and J lost 1, with 15 bases in between. The CDR3 DNA sequence: TGTGCCAGCAGCCTCACTCCTTCCCGTTCTGGAAACACCATATATTTT. Its translation: CASSLTPSRSGNTIYF.

The chain has TRBV7-2 and TRBJ2-5; D may be TRBD2 (6 bases). V lost 5 bases and J 0 bases, leaving 10 bases between the germline ends. Germline-derived CDR1 and CDR2 are SGHTA and FQGNSA. The CDR3 extends over 14 amino acids. DNA for the CDR3: TGTGCCAGCAGCCGGGGACTGTACCAAGAGACCCAGTACTTC. Its translation is CASSRGLYQETQYF.

V and J are TRBV29-1 and TRBJ2-3, with 10 bases aligning to TRBD2. The CDR3 is made up of 16 amino acids. CDR1 and CDR2 (germline): SQVTM, ANQGSEA. J gave up 2 bases and V 4 bases, and 9 bases lay outside the gene matches. This CDR3 reads CSVVGASGGLTDTQYF. Written as DNA, the CDR3 is TGCAGCGTTGTTGGGGCTAGCGGGGGCCTCACAGATACGCAGTATTTT.

This clone has just one count. This chain's CDR3 is CASSATQGGEQYF. CDR3 bases: TGTGCCAGCAGCGCAACGCAGGGGGGCGAGCAGTACTTC. V and J are TRBV7-6 and TRBJ2-7; the D gene is possibly TRBD1 (7 bases). Trimming cost V 5 bases and J 6 bases, with 14 bases left between them. CDR3 length: 13 amino acids. The germline V gene encodes CDR1 SGHVS and CDR2 FNYEAQ. The full variable domain, in which reference TRBV7-6 and TRBJ2-7 provide the parts outside the CDR3, is GAGVSQSPRYKVTKRGQDVALRCDPISGHVSLYWYRQALGQGPEFLTYFNYEAQQDKSGLPNDRFSAERPEGSISTLTIQRTEQRDSAMYRCASSATQGGEQYFGPGTRLTVT.

The chain recombines TRBV18 with TRBJ1-2; D remains ambiguous. From germline, CDR1 is KGHSH and CDR2 LQKENI. This CDR3 has 13 amino acids. Deletions cut 5 bases from V and 3 bases from J, with 10 bases between. Written as DNA, the CDR3 is TGTGCCAGCTCAGGGGAAATATACTATGGCTACACCTTC. Amino acid sequence: CASSGEIYYGYTF.

This clone was detected a few times. This chain links TRBV5-4 with TRBJ1-2, with 10 bases aligning to TRBD1. V trimming: 5 bases; J trimming: 11 bases; junction bases outside the gene matches: 12. This CDR3 spans 14 amino acids. Germline V gene sequence: CDR1 SGHNT, CDR2 YYREEE (reference sequence). The CDR3 is CASRTTGGIFGYTF. The DNA of the CDR3 is TGTGCCAGCAGAACGACAGGGGGCATCTTCGGTTACACCTTC.

This rearrangement joins TRBV11-2 to TRBJ1-1, with 8 bases fitting TRBD1. Germline-derived CDR1 and CDR2 are SGHAT and FQNNGV. CDR3 size: 15 residues. With V trimmed by 2 bases and J by 4 bases, 6 bases remained unmatched. Written as DNA, the CDR3 is TGTGCCAGCAGCTTAAACAGGGGGTATTTCACTGAAGCTTTCTTT. The encoded protein is CASSLNRGYFTEAFF.

The gene calls are TRBV11-2 and TRBJ2-1; D gene unclear. The CDR3 has 14 residues. Trimming shortened V by 4 bases and J by 2 bases, and 9 bases separated the two germline ends. Germline CDR1 is SGHAT and CDR2 is FQNNGV. In nucleotides, the CDR3 is TGTGCCAGCAGCTCCCCCGTTACCTACAATGAGCAGTTCTTC. Protein sequence: CASSSPVTYNEQFF.

As regards this clone: The junction does not match germline at one end; this may be a read error. The CDR3 DNA follows: TGTGCCAGCACCCCGCAAGGGACTAGCGGGGGGCAGGTCTTC. Its protein product is CASTPQGTSGGQVF. This chain connects TRBV7-2 to TRBJ2-1, with TRBD2 matching 15 bases. Germline V gene sequence: CDR1 SGHTA, CDR2 FQGNSA. This CDR3 has 14 residues.